These 20 T cell receptor beta chains share one sample of origin, sequenced in a study of cytomegalovirus exposure and HLA in healthy donors. 13 Jbeta primers and 60 Vbeta primers were used for the PCR. The protocol was immunoSEQ multiplex PCR, while the TCRdb copy is restricted to in-frame clones and leaves out a portion. The sample gives 200,000 to 250,000 clones, around 73% of which show up once; 3.8% is in the top ten. Input material: PBMCs. The origin of the receptors is a male donor in good health and CMV-seronegative.

The chain uses TRBV5-1 and TRBJ1-4; 7 bases match TRBD1. Germline V gene data show CDR1 as SGHRS and CDR2 as YFSETQ. The CDR3 has 15 amino acids. V was clipped by 4 bases and J by 8 bases; unmatched bases: 11. Here the CDR3 DNA reads TGCGCCAGCAGCCAAGAAACAGGGGCGGGGGAAAAACTGTTTTTT. Translation gives CASSQETGAGEKLFF.

J is TRBJ1-1 and V is TRBV30; 10 nucleotides match TRBD1. The CDR3 covers 15 residues. Germline lookup yields CDR1 GTSNPN and CDR2 SVGIG (reference sequence). Germline trimming cut 1 base from V and 9 bases from J; bases unmatched to any gene: 11. In DNA form, the CDR3 reads TGTGCCTGGAGTGATCCGGGACAGGGGCTTTGGAAAGCTTTCTTT. As protein: CAWSDPGQGLWKAFF.

V and J are TRBV10-3 and TRBJ2-7; D might be TRBD1 (5 bases). Trimming took 0 bases from V and 0 from J, leaving 9 bases between them. Germline V lookup: CDR1 ENHRY, CDR2 SYGVKD. The CDR3 runs to 15 residues. CDR3 residues: CAISESSGFSYEQYF. CDR3 coding DNA: TGTGCCATCAGTGAGTCATCAGGGTTCTCCTACGAGCAGTACTTC.

Only one count was recorded for this clone. This chain uses TRBV7-9 with TRBJ2-7; D perhaps matches TRBD1 (6 bases). V shed 1 base and J shed 5 bases, with 15 bases lying between them. Germline V gene data show CDR1 as SEHNR and CDR2 as FQNEAQ (reference sequence). The CDR3 has 15 residues. CDR3 residues: CASSLDRVAGDEQYF. CDR3 nucleotide sequence: TGTGCCAGCAGCTTAGACAGGGTGGCGGGTGACGAGCAGTACTTC.

The CDR3 region has the DNA TGTGCCAGCAGCTTACGACTAGGCTCCTACGAGCAGTACTTC. The encoded protein is CASSLRLGSYEQYF. The chain is built from TRBV5-4 and TRBJ2-7; perhaps TRBD2 as D (6 bases). CDR1 is SGHNT, CDR2 YYREEE, per germline (reference sequence). CDR3 size: 14 residues. V was clipped by 2 bases and J by 0 bases, with 9 bases between them. Full variable domain (missing parts from reference TRBV5-4 and TRBJ2-7): ETGVTQSPTHLIKTRGQQVTLRCSSQSGHNTVSWYQQALGQGPQFIFQYYREEENGRGNFPPRFSGLQFPNYSSELNVNALELDDSALYLCASSLRLGSYEQYFGPGTRLTVT.

The V call is TRBV19, the J call TRBJ2-7, with TRBD2 as a possible D gene (6 bases). Germline CDR1 is LNHDA and CDR2 is SQIVND (reference sequence). The CDR3 extends over 17 amino acids. The V and J ends lost 4 bases and 3 bases respectively, with 22 bases between them. CDR3 sequence reads: CASSTHLLRAGFYEQYF. For the CDR3, the DNA is TGTGCCAGTAGTACCCACCTCCTACGCGCGGGATTCTACGAGCAGTACTTC.

This rearrangement joins TRBV21-1 to TRBJ2-7; TRBD1 is the table's D call and was not checked against the DNA. TRBV21-1 is annotated as a pseudogene. The CDR3 totals 15 residues. As DNA, the CDR3 is TGTGCCAGCAGCAACTCGACAAGTGAGCCCTACGAGCAGTACTTC. This sequence encodes CASSNSTSEPYEQYF.

The rearrangement uses TRBV6-1 and TRBJ2-3; 11 bases are shared with TRBD2. The CDR3 runs to 15 residues. Germline loops: CDR1 MNHNS, CDR2 SASEGT. With 5 bases clipped from V and 3 bases from J, the junction kept 4 bases outside the gene matches. In nucleotides, the CDR3 is TGTGCCAGCAGTACACTAGCGGGAGATACAGATACGCAGTATTTT. Protein sequence: CASSTLAGDTDTQYF.

The chain couples TRBV7-3 to TRBJ2-7; D gene unclear. Looked up from germline, CDR1 is SGHTA and CDR2 is FQGTGA. CDR3 length equals 14 residues. Trimming took 3 bases from V and 2 from J, leaving 11 bases between them. The CDR3 DNA sequence: TGTGCCAGCAGCTTGTTCGCTGGCCCCTACGAGCAGTACTTC. It specifies CASSLFAGPYEQYF.

The rearrangement joins TRBV28 to TRBJ2-2, with TRBD1 matching 8 bases. The V gene end was trimmed by 4 bases and the J gene end by 4 bases; junction bases not matched to a gene: 5. This CDR3 region has 15 residues. Germline-derived CDR1 and CDR2 are MDHEN and SYDVKM. CDR3 in DNA: TGTGCCAGCAGTTGGACAGGGAAAGGCACCGGGGAGCTGTTTTTT. Its translation is CASSWTGKGTGELFF.

The chain employs TRBV5-1 and TRBJ2-3; D is unclear. The CDR3 totals 12 residues. With 5 bases removed from V and 2 bases from J, the gap between germline ends came to 6 bases. Per germline, CDR1 SGHRS and CDR2 YFSETQ. The CDR3, as DNA: TGCGCCAGCAGTGGAGACACAGATACGCAGTATTTT. Its protein product is CASSGDTDTQYF.

The rearrangement links TRBV29-1 to TRBJ2-7; 10 bases line up with TRBD2. The V and J ends lost 3 bases and 3 bases, in that order; junction bases with no gene match: 2. The CDR3 runs to 13 residues. Germline CDR1 is SQVTM and CDR2 is ANQGSEA. The CDR3 bases are TGCAGCGTTGAGACTAGCGGGTACTACGAGCAGTACTTC. Translation gives CSVETSGYYEQYF.

The CDR3 here is CASRLQGATEAFF. The CDR3, as DNA: TGTGCCAGTAGGTTACAGGGGGCGACTGAAGCTTTCTTT. The chain has TRBV19 and TRBJ1-1; 9 bases are a match to TRBD1. The CDR3 has 13 amino acids. V was clipped by 6 bases and J by 5 bases; unmatched bases: 4. The germline V gene encodes CDR1 LNHDA and CDR2 SQIVND (reference sequence).

V and J are TRBV28 and TRBJ2-7; 8 bases align to TRBD2. J gave up 5 bases and V 6 bases, and 12 bases lay outside the gene matches. The CDR3 has 15 amino acids. Germline CDR1 reads MDHEN; CDR2 reads SYDVKM. The DNA of the CDR3 is TGTGCCAGCAGCCCAAGTCGGGGGGGTGTCGACGAGCAGTACTTC. It encodes CASSPSRGGVDEQYF.

The chain has TRBV19 and TRBJ1-4, with D hard to call. CDR3 size: 15 residues. The V end lost 7 bases, the J end lost 3 bases, and 15 bases lay between the germline ends. Looked up from germline, CDR1 is LNHDA and CDR2 is SQIVND (reference sequence). CDR3 loop: CASKRGDSANEKLFF. CDR3 nucleotide sequence: TGTGCCAGTAAGCGGGGAGATTCAGCTAATGAAAAACTGTTTTTT.

V is TRBV4-1 and J is TRBJ2-1, with D tentatively TRBD2 (5 bases). Germline loops: CDR1 MGHRA, CDR2 YSYEKL. Trimming took off 1 base at V and 4 bases at J, with 11 bases between the two ends. The CDR3 sequence is 15 residues long. The CDR3 DNA reads TGCGCCAGCAGCCAAGGACTAACTGATTACAATGAGCAGTTCTTC. The encoded protein is CASSQGLTDYNEQFF.

V is TRBV5-1 and J is TRBJ2-2, with 11 bases that match TRBD2. CDR3 length: 19 amino acids. The V and J ends lost 4 bases and 4 bases, in that order; junction bases with no gene match: 15. The germline gives CDR1 SGHRS, CDR2 YFSETQ. CDR3 sequence: CASSVQGLTSGIPTGELFF. CDR3 DNA: TGCGCCAGCAGCGTACAGGGTTTGACTAGCGGGATCCCCACCGGGGAGCTGTTTTTT.

This rearrangement joins TRBV28 to TRBJ1-5; D gene ambiguous. Germline CDR1 and CDR2: MDHEN and SYDVKM. CDR3 length: 16 amino acids. V lost 2 bases, J lost 2 bases, and 13 bases lay in between. In nucleotides, the CDR3 is TGTGCCAGCAGTTTAATGAGTGTGTTGGGCAATCAGCCCCAGCATTTT. It is translated as CASSLMSVLGNQPQHF.

This clone has more than one count but fewer than ten. The chain uses TRBV7-3 and TRBJ1-2; TRBD1 is a possible D gene (6 bases). In germline, CDR1 is SGHTA, CDR2 FQGTGA. V lost 1 base to trimming and J lost 4 bases, with 7 bases between them. The CDR3 runs 13 residues. The CDR3 here is CASSLKQGYGYTF. In nucleotides, the CDR3 is TGTGCCAGCAGCTTAAAACAGGGCTATGGCTACACCTTC.

The V call is TRBV27, the J call TRBJ2-3; no firm D call. The CDR3 contains 13 residues. Germline V gene data show CDR1 as MNHEY and CDR2 as SMNVEV (reference sequence). Trimming removed 3 bases from V and 0 bases from J, with 4 bases in between. This chain's CDR3 is CASSFPSTDTQYF. The CDR3 DNA reads as TGTGCCAGCAGTTTTCCTAGCACAGATACGCAGTATTTT.